This T cell receptor beta chain was documented in a study of T cell repertoires in cytomegalovirus infection. Overall study context: Based on public TCR beta signatures, there were indications of CMV infection and of a matching HLA type. General study points: HLA-C-restricted TCR beta clonotypes specific for CMV led the ex vivo response.

From germline, CDR1 is SGHTA and CDR2 FQGNSA. The CDR3 has 13 residues. The V gene lost 1 base and the J gene lost 6 bases, with 9 bases spanning the gap. This clonotype was seen at least ten times. The antigen remains unidentified. MiXCR, applied by TCRdb to the reads, yields one record per CDR3 protein. The sample has under 350,000 distinct CDR3 sequences; around 9.5% are singletons. Sequenced input: PBMCs. This rearrangement joins TRBV7-2 to TRBJ1-1; D perhaps matches TRBD1 (5 bases). This clonotype was obtained from a human donor in good health (CMV status not recorded). Some clones in this sample may be carry-over from other donors' samples. This CDR3 reads CASSLVRGAEAFF. CDR3 nucleotides: TGTGCCAGCAGCTTAGTACGGGGGGCTGAAGCTTTCTTT.